A single T cell receptor (beta chain) is shown here with its context. The antigen remains undetermined. These data originate in a study of T cells in Graves' hyperthyroidism and ophthalmopathy. Patients were excluded because of uncontrolled infection, other autoimmune disease, pregnancy or lactation. The CDR3 regions of TCR beta were amplified from RNA transcripts. TCR CDR3 regions were first amplified by RT-PCR with HTBI primers. Using its own MiXCR run on the multiplex PCR reads, TCRdb lists one record per CDR3 protein. This table holds 500,000 to 750,000 distinct CDR3 sequences, 15% to 17% found once. Study conclusions and caveats: Ophthalmopathy prediction by the model preceded onset by a median roughly 6.3 months.

Sequencing was carried out using blood. The clonotype originates from a woman aged 25 to 45 with Graves' hyperthyroidism.

The CDR3 bases are TGTGCCAGCAGCCCAAGGACTCCCCGGCTGGAGACCCAGTACTTC. Its protein is CASSPRTPRLETQYF. The chain carries TRBV7-2 and TRBJ2-5; the D gene is possibly TRBD2 (5 bases). This CDR3 contains 15 residues. Looked up from germline, CDR1 is SGHTA and CDR2 is FQGNSA. The V end lost 5 bases, the J end lost 5 bases, and 18 bases lay between the germline ends.